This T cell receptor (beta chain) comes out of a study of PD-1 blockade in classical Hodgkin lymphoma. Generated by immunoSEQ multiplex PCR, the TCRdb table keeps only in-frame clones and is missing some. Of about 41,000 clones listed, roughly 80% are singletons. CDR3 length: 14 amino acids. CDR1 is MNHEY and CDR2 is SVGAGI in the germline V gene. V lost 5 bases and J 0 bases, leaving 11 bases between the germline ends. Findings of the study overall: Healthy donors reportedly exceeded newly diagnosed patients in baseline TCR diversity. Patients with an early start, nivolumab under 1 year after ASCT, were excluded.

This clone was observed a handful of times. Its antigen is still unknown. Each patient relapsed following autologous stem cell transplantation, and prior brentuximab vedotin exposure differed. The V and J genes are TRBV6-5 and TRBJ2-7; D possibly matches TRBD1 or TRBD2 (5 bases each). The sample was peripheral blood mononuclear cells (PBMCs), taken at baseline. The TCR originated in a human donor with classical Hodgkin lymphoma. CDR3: CASSPSGTSYEQYF. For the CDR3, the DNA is TGTGCCAGCAGTCCCTCCGGGACCTCCTACGAGCAGTACTTC.